These 11 T cell receptor beta chains share one sample of origin, sequenced in a study of spatial heterogeneity in lung cancer. Time point noted: sample taken at primary tumor resection. From the 5' RACE reads, TCRdb called clonotypes with MiXCR, one entry per CDR3 protein. This sample has about 92,000 distinct CDR3 sequences, with roughly 12% found just once. This material consisted of PBMCs, taken at surgery. These receptors were taken from a male donor with early-stage non-small cell lung cancer.

The chain is built from TRBV12-3 or TRBV12-4 and TRBJ2-5; the D gene could be TRBD1 or TRBD2 (5 bases each). V was pared by 4 bases and J by 5 bases, with 20 bases between. The CDR3 length is 16 residues. The CDR3, as DNA: TGTGCCAGCAGTTCTTATCCCGGGGCCCCCTCTGAGACCCAGTACTTC. Protein product: CASSSYPGAPSETQYF.

This clonotype was seen more than once but under ten times. J is TRBJ2-1 and V is TRBV2; D gene ambiguous. The germline V and J ends were trimmed by 3 bases and 0 bases, with 9 bases remaining between them. This CDR3 region has 15 residues. Germline V CDR1 and CDR2: SNHLY, FYNNEI. CDR3 in amino acids: CASSEDGSSYNEQFF. The CDR3 coding sequence is TGTGCCAGCAGTGAGGACGGCAGCTCCTACAATGAGCAGTTCTTC. Full variable domain (missing parts from reference TRBV2 and TRBJ2-1): EPEVTQTPSHQVTQMGQEVILRCVPISNHLYFYWYRQILGQKVEFLVSFYNNEISEKSEIFDDQFSVERPDGSNFTLKIRSTKLEDSAMYFCASSEDGSSYNEQFFGPGTRLTVL.

This clonotype was observed a handful of times. The V call is TRBV5-8, the J call TRBJ2-7; TRBD1 matches at 9 bases. Germline CDR1 and CDR2: SGHTS and YDEGEE. The CDR3 loop spans 14 amino acids. V lost 3 bases, J lost 2 bases, and 3 bases stayed unmatched. CDR3 residues: CASSSGQGTYEQYF. Here the CDR3 DNA reads TGTGCCAGCAGCTCCGGACAGGGGACCTACGAGCAGTACTTC.

This clonotype turned up a few times. Compared with germline, one end of the junction differs, possibly owing to a read error. The V and J genes are TRBV15 and TRBJ1-4; D is uncertain. This CDR3 is built from 12 residues. From germline, CDR1 is LNHNV and CDR2 YYDKDF (reference sequence). The CDR3 is CATSRDGPPAVF. DNA for the CDR3: TGTGCCACCAGCAGAGATGGACCTCCGGCAGTTTTT.

This clonotype has only a few counts. V is TRBV9 and J is TRBJ2-7; D gene ambiguous. V lost 4 bases and J lost 3, with 11 bases in between. The CDR3 has 13 residues. Germline CDR1 reads SGDLS; CDR2 reads YYNGEE. For the CDR3, the DNA is TGTGCCAGCAGCCCCCCGGCGAGCTACGAGCAGTACTTC. Its protein product is CASSPPASYEQYF.

This chain uses TRBV3-1 with TRBJ2-1; no firm D call. Per the germline V gene, CDR1 is LGHDT and CDR2 is YNNKEL (reference sequence). This CDR3 is built from 12 residues. V was pared by 4 bases and J by 7 bases, with 8 bases between. The CDR3 region is CASSPLGNEQFF. CDR3 DNA: TGTGCCAGCAGCCCGTTAGGTAATGAGCAGTTCTTC.

This clonotype has a handful of counts. The V call is TRBV6-2 or TRBV6-3, the J call TRBJ2-2; D is ambiguous. Trimming took 6 bases from V and 0 from J, leaving 14 bases between them. The CDR3 sequence is 16 residues long. The V gene's germline CDR1 is MNHEY and CDR2 SVGEGT. The CDR3 region has the DNA TGTGCCAGCAGCAACCGAATGCCCCCGAACACCGGGGAGCTGTTTTTT. Protein sequence: CASSNRMPPNTGELFF.

This clonotype was counted ten times or more. The J gene is TRBJ2-5, the V gene TRBV29-1, with D maybe TRBD2 (7 bases). The germline CDR1 and CDR2 sequences are SQVTM and ANQGSEA. The CDR3 sequence is 13 residues long. Trimming shortened V by 3 bases and J by 4 bases, and 12 bases separated the two germline ends. CDR3 in DNA: TGCAGCGTTGAGTACAGGGAGGGAGAGACCCAGTACTTC. It codes for CSVEYREGETQYF.

The CDR3 DNA sequence: TGTGCCAGCAGTTTAGACTCTCACAGACCCAGCTCCTACGAGCAGTACTTC. It yields the protein CASSLDSHRPSSYEQYF. This sequence joins TRBV28 and TRBJ2-7, with D hard to call. V lost 2 bases to trimming and J lost 0 bases, with 17 bases between them. Germline CDR1 is MDHEN and CDR2 is SYDVKM. The CDR3 is made up of 17 amino acids. Variable domain in full (rest from reference TRBV28 and TRBJ2-7): DVKVTQSSRYLVKRTGEKVFLECVQDMDHENMFWYRQDPGLGLRLIYFSYDVKMKEKGDIPEGYSVSREKKERFSLILESASTNQTSMYLCASSLDSHRPSSYEQYFGPGTRLTVT.

This chain links TRBV6-2 or TRBV6-3 with TRBJ1-5; D is uncertain. CDR1 is MNHEY, CDR2 SVGEGT, per germline. Trimming stripped 8 bases from V and 5 bases from J, with 10 bases between. This CDR3 region has 12 residues. The CDR3 spells CASQFGHQPQHF. The DNA for the CDR3 is TGTGCCAGCCAGTTTGGGCATCAGCCCCAGCATTTT.

This clonotype has just a few counts. The chain links TRBV5-1 to TRBJ2-3, with D unresolved. The CDR3 is 13 amino acids. CDR1 and CDR2 from the germline V gene are SGHRS and YFSETQ. V lost 2 bases and J lost 4, with 8 bases in between. The CDR3 nucleotides read TGCGCCAGCAGCTTCGACTGGGCAGATACGCAGTATTTT. Encoded protein: CASSFDWADTQYF.